A selection of T cell receptor beta chains follows, all from one sample in a study of technical replicates of blood from a few donors. Profiled with immunoSEQ multiplex PCR; TCRdb holds only in-frame clones, not every one. This table has about 69,000 clones, approximately 89% appearing once. The sample taken for sequencing was PBMCs. The receptors originated from a human donor in good health. Some clones in this sample may be carry-over from other donors' samples. Both conserved end residues are part of each CDR3. D genes are given only for firm matches. The size field is filled for only some rows; it gives once, few, many or a size class.

v_call	j_call	d_call	clone_size	cdr3_aa	cdr3_nt
TRBV6-6	TRBJ2-2	TRBD2	.	CASSYFLAGGPGELFF	TGTGCCAGCAGTTACTTCCTAGCGGGGGGTCCGGGGGAGCTGTTTTTT
TRBV6-6	TRBJ1-5	.	.	CASSPPNSNQPQHF	TGTGCCAGCAGTCCCCCAAATAGCAATCAGCCCCAGCATTTT
TRBV12-5	TRBJ2-5	.	.	CASGLSPRTQYF	TGTGCTAGTGGTTTGTCCCCGCGCACCCAGTACTTC
TRBV12-5	TRBJ2-2	.	.	CASGLDRNTGELFF	TGTGCTAGTGGTCTGGACAGAAACACCGGGGAGCTGTTTTTT
TRBV7-8	TRBJ2-3	TRBD2	.	CASSLVAAGGPDTQYF	TGTGCCAGCAGCTTAGTGGCCGCGGGAGGGCCAGATACGCAGTATTTT
TRBV6-4	TRBJ2-2	.	few	CASSDSAGAGELFF	TGTGCCAGCAGTGACTCTGCCGGGGCCGGGGAGCTGTTTTTT
TRBV7-2	TRBJ1-2	.	few	CASSLVKGPSYGYTF	TGTGCCAGCAGCTTAGTCAAGGGGCCCAGCTATGGCTACACCTTC
TRBV7-2	TRBJ2-7	.	.	CASSLNRAYEQYF	TGTGCCAGCAGCTTAAACAGGGCCTACGAGCAGTACTTC
TRBV19	TRBJ2-7	.	.	CASSVSSSYEQYF	TGTGCCAGTAGTGTTAGCAGTTCCTACGAGCAGTACTTC
TRBV6-5	TRBJ2-1	TRBD2	.	CASSYASGYNEQFF	TGTGCCAGCAGTTACGCTAGCGGGTACAATGAGCAGTTCTTC
TRBV9	TRBJ2-7	TRBD2	.	CASSVGGSGRAIYEQYF	TGTGCCAGCAGCGTAGGGGGTAGCGGGAGGGCCATATACGAGCAGTACTTC
TRBV7-9	TRBJ1-1	TRBD1	.	CASSKRQGMPEAFF	TGTGCCAGCAGCAAAAGACAGGGAATGCCTGAAGCTTTCTTT
TRBV5-4	TRBJ2-2	TRBD1	.	CASSSWTGKDGELFF	TGTGCCAGCAGCTCATGGACAGGGAAAGATGGGGAGCTGTTTTTT
TRBV30	TRBJ2-7	TRBD2	few	CAWTSGAYEQYF	TGTGCCTGGACTAGCGGGGCCTACGAGCAGTACTTC
TRBV19	TRBJ2-1	TRBD1	.	CASSAQGASYNEQFF	TGTGCCAGTAGTGCACAGGGGGCCTCCTACAATGAGCAGTTCTTC
TRBV15	TRBJ2-7	.	.	CATSRGSRGANEQYF	TGTGCCACCAGCAGAGGCTCCCGGGGGGCGAACGAGCAGTACTTC
TRBV15	TRBJ1-1	.	.	CATSRDSGSGAFF	TGTGCCACCAGCAGAGATAGCGGTTCGGGGGCTTTCTTT
TRBV7-9	TRBJ1-2	.	.	CASSLTSGGYGYTF	TGTGCCAGCAGCTTAACTTCGGGGGGCTATGGCTACACCTTC
TRBV2	TRBJ2-5	TRBD2	.	CASSPFLAGQETQYF	TGTGCCAGCAGCCCCTTCCTAGCGGGCCAAGAGACCCAGTACTTC
TRBV19	TRBJ2-2	.	.	CASSVLSTGELFF	TGTGCCAGTAGTGTTTTATCGACCGGGGAGCTGTTTTTT
TRBV30	TRBJ2-3	TRBD2	.	CAWAAGRSTDTQYF	TGTGCCTGGGCGGCCGGGAGGAGCACAGATACGCAGTATTTT
TRBV19	TRBJ1-3	.	.	CASSISGNTIYF	TGTGCCAGTAGTATCAGTGGAAACACCATATATTTT
TRBV7-6	TRBJ1-5	.	.	CASSLPGPNQPQHF	TGTGCCAGCAGCTTGCCAGGGCCCAATCAGCCCCAGCATTTT
TRBV30	TRBJ2-5	.	.	CAWSGSGTQYF	TGTGCCTGGAGTGGTTCGGGGACCCAGTACTTC
TRBV18	TRBJ2-6	.	.	CASSPLTLRIPGSGANVLTF	TGTGCCAGCTCACCCTTGACTTTAAGGATACCCGGTTCTGGGGCCAACGTCCTGACTTTC
TRBV6-1	TRBJ2-6	.	.	CASPTWAGANVLTF	TGTGCCAGCCCTACTTGGGCGGGGGCCAACGTCCTGACTTTC
TRBV7-9	TRBJ2-7	TRBD2	.	CASSLGLAGEHEQYF	TGTGCCAGCAGCTTAGGTCTAGCGGGAGAACACGAGCAGTACTTC
TRBV29-1	TRBJ2-2	.	.	CSVEEPLSRGSTGELFF	TGCAGCGTTGAAGAACCTCTTAGCAGGGGTAGCACCGGGGAGCTGTTTTTT
TRBV9	TRBJ1-2	.	.	CASSRRDKTNYGYTF	TGTGCCAGCAGCCGACGGGACAAGACTAACTATGGCTACACCTTC
TRBV9	TRBJ2-7	.	.	CASSVGDMATYEQYF	TGTGCCAGCAGCGTAGGAGACATGGCTACCTACGAGCAGTACTTC
TRBV19	TRBJ1-2	TRBD1	.	CASSIGTGINYGYTF	TGTGCCAGTAGTATTGGGACAGGGATTAACTATGGCTACACCTTC
TRBV7-9	TRBJ2-2	TRBD1	.	CASSWGQTGSTGELFF	TGTGCCAGCAGCTGGGGACAGACGGGGTCGACCGGGGAGCTGTTTTTT
TRBV19	TRBJ1-2	.	.	CARTDHHGGTSWNYTF	TGTGCCAGGACCGACCACCACGGAGGGACCTCATGGAACTACACCTTC
TRBV6-4	TRBJ2-3	.	.	CASSDLPQDTQYF	TGTGCCAGCAGTGACCTACCGCAAGATACGCAGTATTTT
TRBV23-1	TRBJ1-5	.	few	CASSHQWASPDSNQPQHF	TGCGCCAGCAGTCACCAGTGGGCCAGCCCCGATAGCAATCAGCCCCAGCATTTT
TRBV10-3	TRBJ2-3	.	.	CAISASTDTQYF	TGTGCCATCAGTGCCTCCACAGATACGCAGTATTTT